Sequencing of this T cell receptor (beta chain) was carried out in a study of cytomegalovirus exposure and HLA in healthy donors. Overall study results and limits: For TCR beta chains, V- and J-gene trimming was later linked to a missense DCLRE1C variant.

A multiplex PCR was run with 60 Vbeta primers and 13 Jbeta primers. The repertoire was sequenced with immunoSEQ multiplex PCR; TCRdb's copy has only in-frame clones and lacks some. This sample's table reports approximately 110,000 clones. All the people who gave samples were healthy bone marrow donors. About this clone: Its antigen is not identified.

The sequence derives from a man aged 30-40 years in good health and CMV-seronegative. The sequenced material came from PBMCs.

The CDR3: CASSRGLAGSVSYNEQFF. The DNA for the CDR3 is TGTGCCAGCAGCCGAGGACTAGCGGGAAGCGTGTCCTACAATGAGCAGTTCTTC. This chain connects TRBV7-8 to TRBJ2-1; 12 bases are shared with TRBD2. The V gene end was trimmed by 5 bases and the J gene end by 1 base; junction bases not matched to a gene: 9. Germline V gene data show CDR1 as SGHVS and CDR2 as FQNEAQ. This CDR3 is built from 18 residues.